The clone carrying this T cell receptor beta chain was seen ten or more times. At one of its ends the junction is not consistent with the germline gene, which may arise from a read error. The data were taken from a study of CD8 T cells in ankylosing spondylitis. The CDR3 is made up of 15 amino acids. Germline CDR1 is DFQATT and CDR2 is SNEGSKA (reference sequence). Each CDR3 protein is one row after TCRdb ran MiXCR on the 5' RACE reads. The table has 120,000 or so distinct CDR3 sequences, roughly 15% seen once. The chain employs TRBV20-1 and TRBJ2-3, with D possibly called TRBD1 or TRBD2 (5 bases each). The specimen sequenced was blood, either unsorted or a sorted T cell fraction (not recorded which). This TCR was recovered from a female donor with ankylosing spondylitis or in good health (not recorded which). In nucleotides, the CDR3 is TGCAGTGCGAGAGGTGGGGGTAGCCTGCTCACTACGCAGTATTTT. Protein: CSARGGGSLLTTQYF.